This T cell receptor (beta chain) was captured in a study of Ad26.COV2.S vaccination and SARS-CoV-2 variants. Study as a whole: The COV1001 Ad26.COV2.S trial arm included the donor. Study-wide findings and caveats: Using TCR breadth and depth analyses may have led to underestimated total T cell responses.

The method was immunoSEQ multiplex PCR; TCRdb's version includes in-frame clones alone and lacks a portion of them. The repertoire holds around 270,000 clones, with around 90% as singletons. V was pared by 1 base and J by 1 base, with 16 bases between. This CDR3 spans 17 amino acids. Germline V gene data show CDR1 as LGHNA and CDR2 as YSLEER. A note on this clone: Its antigen is still unknown.

Documented treatment: around 19 received Ad26.COV2.S at low or high dose, single or two shots; about 5 received placebo; per-sample allocation not given. Day 63 after the first injection of vaccine or placebo was the sampling time. The chain recombines TRBV4-3 with TRBJ1-2, with D maybe TRBD1 (6 bases). Sequencing used peripheral blood, obtained in a trial of Ad26.COV2.S vaccine versus placebo. The TCR was taken from a person aged 18-65 years who received the Ad26.COV2.S COVID-19 vaccine or a placebo. CDR3 DNA: TGCGCCAGCAGCCAAGTTGGGGGCCTCCGTCGTAACTATGGCTACACCTTC. Amino acids: CASSQVGGLRRNYGYTF.